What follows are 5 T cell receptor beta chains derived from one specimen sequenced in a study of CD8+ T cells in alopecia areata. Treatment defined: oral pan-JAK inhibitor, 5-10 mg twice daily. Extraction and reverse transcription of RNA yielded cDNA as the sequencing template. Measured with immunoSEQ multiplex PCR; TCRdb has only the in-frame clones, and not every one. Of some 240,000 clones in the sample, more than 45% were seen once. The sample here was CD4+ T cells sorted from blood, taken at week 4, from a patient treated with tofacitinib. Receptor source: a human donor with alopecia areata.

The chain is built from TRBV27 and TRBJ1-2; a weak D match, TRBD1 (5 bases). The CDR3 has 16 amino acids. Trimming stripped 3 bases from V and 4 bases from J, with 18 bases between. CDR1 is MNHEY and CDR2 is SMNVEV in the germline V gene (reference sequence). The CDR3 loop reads CASSFSSGTELYGYTF. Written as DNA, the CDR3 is TGTGCCAGCAGTTTTAGCTCCGGGACGGAGCTCTATGGCTACACCTTC.

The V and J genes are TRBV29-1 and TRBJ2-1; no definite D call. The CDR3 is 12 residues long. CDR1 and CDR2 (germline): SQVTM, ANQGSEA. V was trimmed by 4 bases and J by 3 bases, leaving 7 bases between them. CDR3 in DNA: TGCAGCGTTGTGTCCGGCTACAATGAGCAGTTCTTC. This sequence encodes CSVVSGYNEQFF.

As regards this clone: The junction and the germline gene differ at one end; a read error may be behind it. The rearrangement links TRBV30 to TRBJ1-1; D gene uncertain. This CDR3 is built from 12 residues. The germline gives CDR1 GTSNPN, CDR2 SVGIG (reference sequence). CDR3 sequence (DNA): TGTGCATGGAGAAAGTTGAACACTGAAGCTTTCTTT. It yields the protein CAWRKLNTEAFF.

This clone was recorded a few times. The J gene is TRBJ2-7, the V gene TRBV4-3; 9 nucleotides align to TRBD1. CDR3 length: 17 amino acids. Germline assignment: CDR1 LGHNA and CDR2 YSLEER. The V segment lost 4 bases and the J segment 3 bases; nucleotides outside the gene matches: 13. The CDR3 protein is CASSPDRGSRVFYEQYF. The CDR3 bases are TGCGCCAGCAGCCCGGACAGGGGATCAAGAGTTTTCTACGAGCAGTACTTC.

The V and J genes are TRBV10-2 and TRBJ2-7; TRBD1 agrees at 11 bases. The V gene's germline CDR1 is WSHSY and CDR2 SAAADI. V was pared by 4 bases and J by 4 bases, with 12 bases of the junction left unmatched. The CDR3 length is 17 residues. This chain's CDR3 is CASSARIGQGAKYEQYF. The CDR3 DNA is TGCGCCAGCAGTGCTCGCATAGGACAGGGGGCGAAGTACGAGCAGTACTTC.